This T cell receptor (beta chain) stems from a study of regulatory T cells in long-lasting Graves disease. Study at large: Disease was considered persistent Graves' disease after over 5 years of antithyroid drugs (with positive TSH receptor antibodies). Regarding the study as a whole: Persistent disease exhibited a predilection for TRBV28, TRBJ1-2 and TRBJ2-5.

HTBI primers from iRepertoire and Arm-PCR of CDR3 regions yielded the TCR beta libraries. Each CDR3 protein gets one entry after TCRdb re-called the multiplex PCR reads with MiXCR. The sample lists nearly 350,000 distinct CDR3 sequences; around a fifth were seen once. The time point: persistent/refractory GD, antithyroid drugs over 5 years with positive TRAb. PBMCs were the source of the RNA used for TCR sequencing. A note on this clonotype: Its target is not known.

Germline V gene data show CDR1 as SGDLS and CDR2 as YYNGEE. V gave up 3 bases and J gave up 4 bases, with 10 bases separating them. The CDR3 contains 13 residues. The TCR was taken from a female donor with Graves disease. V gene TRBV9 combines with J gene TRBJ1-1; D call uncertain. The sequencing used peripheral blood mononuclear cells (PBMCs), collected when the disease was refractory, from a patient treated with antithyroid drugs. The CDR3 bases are TGTGCCAGCAGCGGTCCGGTCCTCACTGAAGCTTTCTTT. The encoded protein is CASSGPVLTEAFF.